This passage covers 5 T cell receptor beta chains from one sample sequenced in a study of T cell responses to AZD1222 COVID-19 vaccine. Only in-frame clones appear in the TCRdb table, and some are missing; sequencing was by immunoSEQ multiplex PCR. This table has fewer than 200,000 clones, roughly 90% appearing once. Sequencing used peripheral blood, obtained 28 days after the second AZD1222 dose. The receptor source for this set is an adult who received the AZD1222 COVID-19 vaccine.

CDR3 DNA: TGTGCCAGCAGCGGGGGGGGTGCAGGTTCTACACCCCTCCACTTT. Translating gives CASSGGGAGSTPLHF. This rearrangement joins TRBV9 to TRBJ1-6; D is possibly TRBD1 (5 bases). Germline CDR1 reads SGDLS; CDR2 reads YYNGEE. The CDR3 loop spans 15 amino acids. V was cut by 3 bases and J by 11 bases, with 18 bases left in between.

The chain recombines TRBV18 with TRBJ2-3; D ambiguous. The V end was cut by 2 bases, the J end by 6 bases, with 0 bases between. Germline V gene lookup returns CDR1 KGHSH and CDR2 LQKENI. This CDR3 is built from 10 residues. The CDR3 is CASSPDTQYF. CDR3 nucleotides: TGTGCCAGCTCACCAGATACGCAGTATTTT.

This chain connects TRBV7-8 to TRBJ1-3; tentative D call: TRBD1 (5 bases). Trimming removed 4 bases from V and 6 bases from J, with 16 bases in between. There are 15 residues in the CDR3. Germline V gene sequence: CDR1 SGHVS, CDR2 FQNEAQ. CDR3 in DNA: TGTGCCAGCAGCTCAGTTGGGGCCCTTCAAAACACCATATATTTT. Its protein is CASSSVGALQNTIYF.

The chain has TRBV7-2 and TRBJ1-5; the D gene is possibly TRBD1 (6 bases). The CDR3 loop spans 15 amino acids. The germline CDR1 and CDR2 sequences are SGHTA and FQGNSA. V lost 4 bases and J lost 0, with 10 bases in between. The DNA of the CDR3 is TGTGCCAGCAGCTATACAGGGCTTAGCAATCAGCCCCAGCATTTT. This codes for CASSYTGLSNQPQHF.

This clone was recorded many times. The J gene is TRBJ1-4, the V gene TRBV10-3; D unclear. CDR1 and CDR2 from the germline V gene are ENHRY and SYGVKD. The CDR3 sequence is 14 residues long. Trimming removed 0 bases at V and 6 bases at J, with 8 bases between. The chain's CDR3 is CAISESLEDEKLFF. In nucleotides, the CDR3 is TGTGCCATCAGTGAGTCGTTAGAGGATGAAAAACTGTTTTTT.